Sequencing of this T cell receptor beta chain was carried out in a study of blood T cells in healthy people across ages. Findings of the study overall: Higher diversity and more naive CD4+ cells were features of long-lived donors, compared to aged donors.

A few counts support this clonotype. Its specificity is not known. This CDR3 region has 17 residues. Germline CDR1 reads LGHNA; CDR2 reads YNFKEQ. With V trimmed by 1 base and J by 1 base, 8 bases remained unmatched. Then a second PCR, running roughly 7 to 11 cycles, was carried out with a sample-barcoded 5' primer and a J-beta primer mix. Paired-end reads containing CDR3 totaled no fewer than 2.5 million for each sample. From the 5' RACE reads, TCRdb called clonotypes with MiXCR, one entry per CDR3 protein. This sample carries about 1.5 million distinct CDR3 sequences, about 43% of them seen once, and the ten largest clones take approximately 7.9%.

The sample consisted of blood. The rearrangement links TRBV4-2 to TRBJ2-3; 7 positions agree with TRBD2. This clonotype was obtained from a woman aged 18-35 years in good health. The CDR3 DNA is TGTGCCAGCAGCCAAGGCGGGGCGGGAGTTGGCACAGATACGCAGTATTTT. This codes for CASSQGGAGVGTDTQYF.